One sample yielded the 5 T cell receptor beta chains listed below, sequenced in a study of identical twins. TCRdb re-derived calls from the 5' RACE reads in MiXCR, one entry per CDR3 protein. The repertoire consists of about 660,000 distinct CDR3 sequences, with under 9% occurring once and the leading ten covering approximately 0.94%. A further study also used this sample, focusing on yellow fever vaccine responses in identical twins.

Sequencing was performed on PBMCs. The receptors come from a woman aged 18-29 years in good health.

The CDR3 nucleotides are TGTGCCAGCAGCTCGGACAGGGGCAAGTATAATTCACCCCTCCACTTT. Translated: CASSSDRGKYNSPLHF. This chain joins TRBV12-3 or TRBV12-4 and TRBJ1-6; 9 bases are a match to TRBD1. The V and J ends lost 6 bases and 4 bases, in that order; junction bases with no gene match: 7. The CDR3 has 16 residues.

The genes are TRBV7-9 and TRBJ1-1; 8 nucleotides align to TRBD1. This CDR3 region has 15 residues. CDR1 and CDR2 from the germline V gene are SEHNR and FQNEAQ (reference sequence). Trimming took 3 bases from V and 3 from J; bases not matched to a gene: 6. The CDR3: CASSFLGQADTEAFF. The CDR3 DNA sequence: TGTGCCAGCAGCTTCCTGGGACAGGCAGACACTGAAGCTTTCTTT.

This clonotype was counted ten times or more. The chain recombines TRBV6-2 or TRBV6-3 with TRBJ2-3; D is unclear. Germline V CDR1 and CDR2: MNHEY, SVGEGT. Trimming pared 6 bases from V and 2 bases from J, leaving 12 bases between. The CDR3 extends over 14 amino acids. In DNA form, the CDR3 reads TGTGCCAGCAGCCCCAGGATTTTCACAGATACGCAGTATTTT. This translates into CASSPRIFTDTQYF.

This clonotype was detected many times. The chain joins TRBV27 to TRBJ2-7; D possibly corresponds to TRBD1 (5 bases). CDR1 is MNHEY, CDR2 SMNVEV, per germline (reference sequence). The V end lost 6 bases, the J end lost 3 bases, and 15 bases lay between the germline ends. The CDR3 has 14 amino acids. The CDR3 DNA sequence: TGTGCCAGCAGCTTAGGGGTGGGCAGCTACGAGCAGTACTTC. Protein: CASSLGVGSYEQYF.

The chain carries TRBV20-1 and TRBJ2-5; the D gene is possibly TRBD2 (6 bases). The CDR3 runs to 12 residues. Germline V gene sequence: CDR1 DFQATT, CDR2 SNEGSKA (reference sequence). CDR3 coding DNA: TGCAGCGCGGGACTGTCCCAAGAGACCCAGTACTTC. This gives the protein CSAGLSQETQYF.